The clone carrying this TCR beta chain showed up just a few times. Its antigen is not known. This sample stems from a study of blood T cells in healthy people across ages. Findings and limits, study-wide: Per million T cells, TCR beta diversity dropped about linearly as age rose. Donors of long life had a larger count of naive CD4+ cells and greater diversity than aged donors. Because donor CMV status was unknown, expanded clonotype changes were possibly confounded.

This CDR3 contains 16 residues. V shed 5 bases, J shed 2 bases, and the junction held 6 bases outside the gene matches. Looked up from germline, CDR1 is SGHTA and CDR2 is FQGNSA. A second about 7 to 12 cycle PCR used barcoded and J-beta primers. MiXCR, applied by TCRdb to the 5' RACE reads, yields one record per CDR3 protein. The profile shows 1.8 million or so distinct CDR3 sequences, about two fifths of them singletons. The sample consisted of blood. The origin of this receptor is a human donor in good health. The chain combines TRBV7-2 with TRBJ2-7; TRBD2 agrees at 13 bases. The CDR3: CASSPTTSGGTYEQYF. The CDR3, as DNA: TGTGCCAGCAGCCCAACGACTAGCGGGGGGACCTACGAGCAGTACTTC. Looking up the rest from reference TRBV7-2 and TRBJ2-7 gives the full variable domain: GAGVSQSPSNKVTEKGKDVELRCDPISGHTALYWYRQSLGQGLEFLIYFQGNSAPDKSGLPSDRFSAERTGGSVSTLTIQRTQQEDSAVYLCASSPTTSGGTYEQYFGPGTRLTVT.